This entry is about one T cell receptor beta chain. Its matching antigen is unknown. The data derive from a study of cytomegalovirus exposure and HLA in healthy donors. Study summary: There were several hundred genotyped donors. Of these, about 81% fell in the genetic ancestry cluster associated with self-reported Caucasian donors. Study findings and constraints: Accurate predictions that matched the HLA-A and HLA-B alleles of most subjects were reportedly made from TCR beta sequences. The study put some 160 TCR beta chains on its list as cytomegalovirus-associated.

The V gene lost 0 bases and the J gene lost 8 bases, with 11 bases spanning the gap. Germline CDR1 reads SGHTS; CDR2 reads YDEGEE. The CDR3 runs 13 residues. 60 Vbeta and 13 Jbeta primers were used in PCR. Assay used: immunoSEQ multiplex PCR; TCRdb lists only in-frame clones, some missing. In the table there are about 220,000 clones, approximately 82% of which are singletons. The rearrangement uses TRBV5-8 and TRBJ1-2; weak D call: TRBD1 (6 bases). The sample comprised PBMCs. The sequence was collected from a man in his late teens or twenties in good health and CMV-seronegative. The DNA for the CDR3 is TGTGCCAGCAGCTTGGACAGGGCCGAGGGCTACACCTTC. Protein sequence: CASSLDRAEGYTF. The full variable domain, rest sourced from reference TRBV5-8 and TRBJ1-2, is EAGVTQSPTHLIKTRGQQATLRCSPISGHTSVYWYQQALGLGLQFLLWYDEGEERNRGNFPPRFSGRQFPNYSSELNVNALELEDSALYLCASSLDRAEGYTFGSGTRLTVV.